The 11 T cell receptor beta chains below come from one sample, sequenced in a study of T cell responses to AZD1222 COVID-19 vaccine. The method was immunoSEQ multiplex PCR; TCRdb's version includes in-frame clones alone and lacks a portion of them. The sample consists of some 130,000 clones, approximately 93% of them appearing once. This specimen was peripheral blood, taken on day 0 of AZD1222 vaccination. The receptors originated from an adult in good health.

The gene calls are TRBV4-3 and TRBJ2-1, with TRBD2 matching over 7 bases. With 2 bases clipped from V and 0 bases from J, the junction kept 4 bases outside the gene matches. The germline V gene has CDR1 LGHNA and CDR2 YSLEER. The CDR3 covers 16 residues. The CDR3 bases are TGCGCCAGCAGCCAATTAGCGGGTAGCTCCTACAATGAGCAGTTCTTC. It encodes CASSQLAGSSYNEQFF.

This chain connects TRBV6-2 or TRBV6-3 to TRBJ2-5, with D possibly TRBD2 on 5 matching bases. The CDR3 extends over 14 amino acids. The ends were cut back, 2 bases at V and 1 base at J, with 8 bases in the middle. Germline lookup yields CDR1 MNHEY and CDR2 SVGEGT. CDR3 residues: CASSYGGSQETQYF. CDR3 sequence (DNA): TGTGCCAGCAGTTACGGAGGATCCCAAGAGACCCAGTACTTC.

CDR3 in DNA: TGTGCCAGCAGCCAAGCGATGAACACTGAAGCTTTCTTT. Protein product: CASSQAMNTEAFF. The rearrangement joins TRBV14 to TRBJ1-1; D remains ambiguous. This CDR3 comprises 13 residues. Trimming removed 1 base from V and 0 bases from J, with 3 bases in between. CDR1 and CDR2 from the germline V gene are SGHDN and FVKESK.

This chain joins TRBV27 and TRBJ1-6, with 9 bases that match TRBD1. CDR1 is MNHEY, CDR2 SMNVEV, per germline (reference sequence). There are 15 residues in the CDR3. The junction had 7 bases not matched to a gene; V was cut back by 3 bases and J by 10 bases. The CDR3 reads CASSLGQGYRSPLHF. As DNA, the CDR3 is TGTGCCAGCAGTTTGGGACAGGGATATAGATCACCCCTCCACTTT.

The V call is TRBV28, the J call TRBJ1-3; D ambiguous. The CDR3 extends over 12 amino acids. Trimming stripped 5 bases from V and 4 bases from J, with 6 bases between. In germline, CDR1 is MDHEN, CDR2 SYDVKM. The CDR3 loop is CASSTKGNTIYF. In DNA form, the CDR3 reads TGTGCCAGCAGTACGAAGGGAAACACCATATATTTT.

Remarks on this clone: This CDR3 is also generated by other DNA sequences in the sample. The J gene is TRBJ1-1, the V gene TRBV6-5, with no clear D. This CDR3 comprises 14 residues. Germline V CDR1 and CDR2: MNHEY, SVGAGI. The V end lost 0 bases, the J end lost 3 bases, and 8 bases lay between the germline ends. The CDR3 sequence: CASSYSSGDTEAFF. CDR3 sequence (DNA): TGTGCCAGCAGTTACTCGTCCGGGGACACTGAAGCTTTCTTT.

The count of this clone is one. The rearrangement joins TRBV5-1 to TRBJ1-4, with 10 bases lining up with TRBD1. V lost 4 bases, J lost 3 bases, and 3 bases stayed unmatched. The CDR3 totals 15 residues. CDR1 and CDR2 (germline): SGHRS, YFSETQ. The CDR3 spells CASSVTGGSNEKLFF. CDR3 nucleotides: TGCGCCAGCAGCGTGACAGGGGGCTCTAATGAAAAACTGTTTTTT.

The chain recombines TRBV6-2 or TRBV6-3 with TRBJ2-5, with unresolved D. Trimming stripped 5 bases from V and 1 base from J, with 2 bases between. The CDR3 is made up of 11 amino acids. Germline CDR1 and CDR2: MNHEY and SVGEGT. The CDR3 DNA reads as TGTGCCAGCAGTCCCCAAGAGACCCAGTACTTC. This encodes CASSPQETQYF.

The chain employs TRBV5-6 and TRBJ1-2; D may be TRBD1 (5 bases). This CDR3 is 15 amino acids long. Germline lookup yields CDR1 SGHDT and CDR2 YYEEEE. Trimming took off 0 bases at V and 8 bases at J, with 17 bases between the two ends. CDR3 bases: TGTGCCAGCAGCTTGGCGGGGTCGGGGCGTTGGGGCTACACCTTC. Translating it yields CASSLAGSGRWGYTF.

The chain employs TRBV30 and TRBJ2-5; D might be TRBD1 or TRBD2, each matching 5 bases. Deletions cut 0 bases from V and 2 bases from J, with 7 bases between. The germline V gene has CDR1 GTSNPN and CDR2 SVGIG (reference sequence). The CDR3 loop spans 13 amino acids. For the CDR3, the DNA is TGTGCCTGGAGTGTATGGGGGCAAGAGACCCAGTACTTC. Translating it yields CAWSVWGQETQYF.

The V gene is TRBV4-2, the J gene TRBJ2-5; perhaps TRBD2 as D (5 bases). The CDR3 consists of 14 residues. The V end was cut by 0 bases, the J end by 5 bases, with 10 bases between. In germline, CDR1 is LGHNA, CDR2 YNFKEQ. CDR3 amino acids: CASSQERAGETQYF. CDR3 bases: TGTGCCAGCAGCCAAGAGAGGGCTGGGGAGACCCAGTACTTC.